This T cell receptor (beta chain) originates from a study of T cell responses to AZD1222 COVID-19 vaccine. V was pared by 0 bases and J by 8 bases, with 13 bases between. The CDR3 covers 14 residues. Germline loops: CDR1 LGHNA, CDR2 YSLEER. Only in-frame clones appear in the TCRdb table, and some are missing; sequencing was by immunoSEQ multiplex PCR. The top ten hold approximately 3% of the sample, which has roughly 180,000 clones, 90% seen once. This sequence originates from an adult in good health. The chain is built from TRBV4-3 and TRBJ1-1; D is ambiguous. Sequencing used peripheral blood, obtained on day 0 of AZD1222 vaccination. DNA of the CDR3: TGCGCCAGCAGCCAAGACTCGAGGGAGATGGAAGCTTTCTTT. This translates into CASSQDSREMEAFF.